This passage covers 27 T cell receptor beta chains from one sample sequenced in a study of blood T cell repertoires in COVID-19. The repertoire was sequenced with immunoSEQ multiplex PCR; TCRdb's copy has only in-frame clones and lacks some. Seen here are around 300,000 clones, around 86% observed once, and the top ten hold 13%. Sample: peripheral blood. All receptors come from a human donor in a cohort sampled during active COVID-19.

The gene calls are TRBV7-2 and TRBJ2-2, with 11 bases fitting TRBD1. V lost 0 bases to trimming and J lost 6 bases; unmatched junction nucleotides: 3. CDR3 length: 16 residues. CDR1 and CDR2 from the germline V gene are SGHTA and FQGNSA. CDR3 DNA sequence: TGTGCCAGCAGCTTAGCCGGGACAGGGGGTTCCGGGGAGCTGTTTTTT. Encoded protein: CASSLAGTGGSGELFF.

The chain carries TRBV2 and TRBJ2-3; maybe TRBD2 (5 bases). The V gene's germline CDR1 is SNHLY and CDR2 FYNNEI. Trimming removed 4 bases from V and 1 base from J, with 12 bases in between. The CDR3 has 15 amino acids. In nucleotides, the CDR3 is TGTGCCAGCAGTGCGTTAGCGCCCGGCACAGATACGCAGTATTTT. Its protein is CASSALAPGTDTQYF.

The rearrangement uses TRBV6-5 and TRBJ1-1; weak D call: TRBD1 (6 bases). The germline CDR1 and CDR2 sequences are MNHEY and SVGAGI. Trimming took off 6 bases at V and 0 bases at J, with 14 bases between the two ends. The CDR3 extends over 15 amino acids. For the CDR3, the DNA is TGTGCCAGCAGCCGAACAGGGTGGGTGAACACTGAAGCTTTCTTT. Protein: CASSRTGWVNTEAFF.

The chain couples TRBV11-3 to TRBJ2-3; 9 bases line up with TRBD2. The CDR3 consists of 14 residues. Looked up from germline, CDR1 is SGHNT and CDR2 is YENEEA. V lost 5 bases to trimming and J lost 6 bases; unmatched junction nucleotides: 6. CDR3 residues: CASSEKREADTQYF. The CDR3 DNA reads as TGTGCCAGCAGCGAAAAGCGGGAGGCGGATACGCAGTATTTT. The full variable domain, with the rest looked up from reference TRBV11-3 and TRBJ2-3, is EAGVVQSPRYKIIEKKQPVAFWCNPISGHNTLYWYLQNLGQGPELLIRYENEEAVDDSQLPKDRFSAERLKGVDSTLKIQPAELGDSAVYLCASSEKREADTQYFGPGTRLTVL.

The rearrangement uses TRBV20-1 and TRBJ2-2, with TRBD2 matching 8 bases. The V and J ends lost 3 bases and 1 base, in that order; junction bases with no gene match: 1. Germline-derived CDR1 and CDR2 are DFQATT and SNEGSKA (reference sequence). The length of the CDR3 is 14 residues. The DNA for the CDR3 is TGCAGTGCTAGTACTAGCGGGAACACCGGGGAGCTGTTTTTT. Encoded protein: CSASTSGNTGELFF.

For the CDR3, the DNA is TGTGCCAGCAGCAACGTCGGGAGGGGCACTGAAGCTTTCTTT. Residues: CASSNVGRGTEAFF. The chain couples TRBV2 to TRBJ1-1; TRBD1 might be the D (5 bases). V dropped 6 bases and J dropped 4 bases, with 15 bases sitting between them. CDR1 and CDR2 (germline): SNHLY, FYNNEI. The CDR3 extends over 14 amino acids.

CDR3 sequence: CASSSYKVSAQYF. The CDR3 region has the DNA TGTGCCAGCAGTTCATATAAAGTTTCGGCGCAGTATTTT. V and J are TRBV28 and TRBJ2-3, with unresolved D. The V end was cut by 4 bases, the J end by 10 bases, with 15 bases between. The germline V gene encodes CDR1 MDHEN and CDR2 SYDVKM. The CDR3 totals 13 residues.

This chain joins TRBV13 and TRBJ2-1; TRBD2 matches 7 bases. V dropped 1 base and J dropped 2; count of bases not matched to a gene: 5. Germline CDR1 is PRHDT and CDR2 is FYEKMQ (reference sequence). This CDR3 is built from 16 residues. The CDR3 region is CASSLVGGRAYNEQFF. Written as DNA, the CDR3 is TGTGCCAGCAGCTTAGTTGGCGGGAGAGCCTACAATGAGCAGTTCTTC.

The V gene is TRBV30, the J gene TRBJ2-3; 10 nucleotides agree with TRBD1. The CDR3 runs 14 residues. CDR1 is GTSNPN, CDR2 SVGIG, per germline (reference sequence). V shed 4 bases, J shed 3 bases, and the junction held 4 bases outside the gene matches. As DNA, the CDR3 is TGTGCCTGGACCCCGGGACAGGGGACAGATACGCAGTATTTT. Residues: CAWTPGQGTDTQYF.

This chain uses TRBV11-3 with TRBJ2-5; D may be TRBD2 (6 bases). The V end was cut by 5 bases, the J end by 4 bases, with 14 bases between. The CDR3 has 14 amino acids. Germline V gives CDR1 SGHNT, CDR2 YENEEA. The CDR3 nucleotides are TGTGCCAGCAGCAAGGCGGGGTGGGGAGAGACCCAGTACTTC. This codes for CASSKAGWGETQYF.

The chain links TRBV4-1 to TRBJ2-7, with TRBD2 matching over 15 bases. V lost 2 bases and J lost 8; bases outside the gene matches: 13. CDR1 MGHRA and CDR2 YSYEKL come from the germline V gene. The CDR3 extends over 18 amino acids. The CDR3 bases are TGCGCCAGCAGCCAATATCTCGCAGGACTAGCGGGAGGGCCTAAGCAGTACTTC. Translating gives CASSQYLAGLAGGPKQYF.

The chain recombines TRBV3-1 (or the pseudogene TRBV3-2) with TRBJ2-3, with D maybe TRBD2 (6 bases). Deletions cut 2 bases from V and 0 bases from J, with 12 bases between. From germline, CDR1 is LGHDT and CDR2 YNNKEL (reference sequence). The CDR3 consists of 16 residues. The CDR3 region is CASSQKAGFSTDTQYF. CDR3 DNA: TGTGCCAGCAGCCAAAAAGCGGGCTTTAGCACAGATACGCAGTATTTT.

V and J are TRBV6-6 and TRBJ2-3; TRBD2 agrees at 10 bases. The CDR3 covers 15 residues. J lost 5 bases, V lost 6 bases, and 8 bases had no gene match. Germline V gene lookup returns CDR1 MNHNY and CDR2 SVGAGI (reference sequence). This chain's CDR3 is CASSGLAGVQDTQYF. CDR3 DNA: TGTGCCAGCAGCGGTCTAGCGGGAGTACAAGATACGCAGTATTTT.

The chain is built from TRBV7-2 and TRBJ2-1; 9 bases line up with TRBD2. Germline V lookup: CDR1 SGHTA, CDR2 FQGNSA. The V segment lost 1 base and the J segment 5 bases; nucleotides outside the gene matches: 6. The CDR3 totals 16 residues. The CDR3 DNA sequence: TGTGCCAGCAGCTTAGGGCTAGCGGGAAAAGACAATGAGCAGTTCTTC. Residues: CASSLGLAGKDNEQFF.

This CDR3 is CASSSELAGGGNEQFF. DNA for the CDR3: TGTGCCAGCAGTTCCGAACTAGCGGGAGGTGGCAATGAGCAGTTCTTC. The chain combines TRBV2 with TRBJ2-1; 12 nucleotides align to TRBD2. J was trimmed by 6 bases and V by 5 bases; bases with no gene match: 8. This CDR3 comprises 16 residues. Germline CDR1 reads SNHLY; CDR2 reads FYNNEI.

The J gene is TRBJ2-1, the V gene TRBV2, with 11 nucleotides matching TRBD2. With 7 bases clipped from V and 4 bases from J, the junction kept 9 bases outside the gene matches. Looked up from germline, CDR1 is SNHLY and CDR2 is FYNNEI. This CDR3 comprises 16 residues. CDR3 coding DNA: TGTGCCAGCACCCTACCGGGACTAGCGGCTTACAATGAGCAGTTCTTC. It codes for CASTLPGLAAYNEQFF.

The sample holds one count of this clone. The rearrangement joins TRBV19 to TRBJ2-7; 7 bases match TRBD1. This CDR3 has 14 amino acids. V trimming: 3 bases; J trimming: 1 base; junction bases outside the gene matches: 3. Germline assignment: CDR1 LNHDA and CDR2 SQIVND (reference sequence). For the CDR3, the DNA is TGTGCCAGTAGTATGACAGGGAATTCCTACGAGCAGTACTTC. Translating gives CASSMTGNSYEQYF.

This chain links TRBV6-5 with TRBJ1-2; 11 nucleotides line up with TRBD1. This CDR3 spans 15 amino acids. The ends lost 6 bases at V and 3 bases at J; junction bases unmatched: 6. The germline gives CDR1 MNHEY, CDR2 SVGAGI. In nucleotides, the CDR3 is TGTGCCAGCAGGCCCGGACAGGGGGCCGACTATGGCTACACCTTC. It codes for CASRPGQGADYGYTF.

Turning to this clone: The sample has other DNA sequences that encode this CDR3 too. The chain employs TRBV7-2 and TRBJ2-7; TRBD1 might be the D (6 bases). The length of the CDR3 is 13 residues. Germline CDR1 reads SGHTA; CDR2 reads FQGNSA. Between the trimmed V and J ends, which lost 3 bases and 3 bases, there was a span of 9 bases. CDR3: CASSLDRLYEQYF. In DNA form, the CDR3 reads TGTGCCAGCAGCTTGGACAGACTCTACGAGCAGTACTTC. Variable domain in full (rest from reference TRBV7-2 and TRBJ2-7): GAGVSQSPSNKVTEKGKDVELRCDPISGHTALYWYRQSLGQGLEFLIYFQGNSAPDKSGLPSDRFSAERTGGSVSTLTIQRTQQEDSAVYLCASSLDRLYEQYFGPGTRLTVT.

The rearrangement links TRBV4-2 to TRBJ1-1; 7 nucleotides line up with TRBD1. The CDR3 extends over 15 amino acids. V was pared by 3 bases and J by 3 bases, with 7 bases of the junction left unmatched. From germline, CDR1 is LGHNA and CDR2 YNFKEQ. CDR3 amino acids: CASSQDPGQYTEAFF. The CDR3 DNA is TGTGCCAGCAGCCAGGATCCGGGACAGTACACTGAAGCTTTCTTT.

The chain links TRBV7-8 to TRBJ1-3; no clear D. Trimming cost V 5 bases and J 4 bases, with 12 bases left between them. Germline lookup yields CDR1 SGHVS and CDR2 FQNEAQ. This CDR3 comprises 14 residues. The CDR3 is CASSAPGYGNTIYF. DNA for the CDR3: TGTGCCAGCAGCGCACCGGGGTACGGAAACACCATATATTTT.

The chain uses TRBV11-3 and TRBJ2-7, with D hard to call. The CDR3 covers 13 residues. The germline V gene has CDR1 SGHNT and CDR2 YENEEA. Trimming took off 2 bases at V and 5 bases at J, with 10 bases between the two ends. CDR3 protein: CASSLRPTNEQYF. DNA of the CDR3: TGTGCCAGCAGCTTACGCCCCACTAACGAGCAGTACTTC. The full variable domain, completed using reference TRBV11-3 and TRBJ2-7, is EAGVVQSPRYKIIEKKQPVAFWCNPISGHNTLYWYLQNLGQGPELLIRYENEEAVDDSQLPKDRFSAERLKGVDSTLKIQPAELGDSAVYLCASSLRPTNEQYFGPGTRLTVT.

The count of this clone is one. The J gene is TRBJ1-3, the V gene TRBV6-6, with D unresolved. Germline V gene lookup returns CDR1 MNHNY and CDR2 SVGAGI (reference sequence). This CDR3 has 17 residues. V lost 5 bases and J 0 bases, leaving 17 bases between the germline ends. This chain's CDR3 is CASSPTRQIYSGNTIYF. In DNA form, the CDR3 reads TGTGCCAGCAGTCCTACCCGACAAATCTACTCTGGAAACACCATATATTTT.

The rearrangement joins TRBV5-8 to TRBJ2-3, with 13 bases lining up with TRBD2. The CDR3 consists of 17 residues. In germline, CDR1 is SGHTS, CDR2 YDEGEE. J gave up 5 bases and V 4 bases, and 10 bases lay outside the gene matches. DNA for the CDR3: TGTGCCAGCAGCACGGGACTAGCGGGACTCAGGGGAGATACGCAGTATTTT. Protein: CASSTGLAGLRGDTQYF.

The gene calls are TRBV28 and TRBJ2-7, with 7 bases that match TRBD1. This CDR3 contains 14 residues. Germline V gene sequence: CDR1 MDHEN, CDR2 SYDVKM. V was clipped by 5 bases and J by 2 bases; unmatched bases: 6. The CDR3 DNA reads TGTGCCAGCAGTCTTCGACAGGGTACCTACGAGCAGTACTTC. Protein product: CASSLRQGTYEQYF.

The chain employs TRBV3-1 (or the pseudogene TRBV3-2) and TRBJ2-5; D possibly corresponds to TRBD1 (6 bases). The germline V gene has CDR1 LGHDT and CDR2 YNNKEL (reference sequence). CDR3 length: 14 residues. V was shortened by 2 bases and J by 5 bases, with 12 bases between the two germline ends. The CDR3 DNA reads as TGTGCCAGCAGCCAAACAGGGCCCGGGGAGACCCAGTACTTC. Amino acid sequence: CASSQTGPGETQYF.

The genes are TRBV19 and TRBJ1-3, with 10 bases identical to TRBD1. The CDR3 loop spans 15 amino acids. V gave up 5 bases and J gave up 6 bases; unmatched junction bases: 7. Germline-derived CDR1 and CDR2 are LNHDA and SQIVND (reference sequence). CDR3 region: CASSSGQGTVNTIYF. CDR3 coding DNA: TGTGCCAGTAGTTCGGGACAGGGGACGGTAAACACCATATATTTT.